The 3 T cell receptor beta chains reported below all come from one sample, sequenced in a study of metastatic and nonmetastatic thyroid tumors. Nobody among the patients had been given any treatment before thyroid surgery. TCRdb re-called the PCR reads through MiXCR. The table lists approximately 24,000 clones, over 20% of them singletons. The specimen sequenced was blood. These receptors came from a male donor with papillary thyroid cancer or a benign thyroid nodule (not recorded which). Some clones in this sample may be carry-over from other donors' samples.

As regards this clone: The identical CDR3 is also encoded by other nucleotide sequences in the sample. This chain joins TRBV29-1 and TRBJ2-2, with unresolved D. Between the trimmed V and J ends, which lost 4 bases and 2 bases, there was a span of 8 bases. Germline values: CDR1 SQVTM, CDR2 ANQGSEA. The CDR3 runs to 13 residues. CDR3 sequence (DNA): TGCAGCGTTGTGACGGCAAACACCGGGGAGCTGTTTTTT. Its translation: CSVVTANTGELFF.

A remark on this clone: The junction and the germline gene differ at one end; a read error may be behind it. The genes are TRBV9 and TRBJ2-2, with 11 bases identical to TRBD2. The CDR3 spans 17 residues. Per the germline V gene, CDR1 is SGDLS and CDR2 is YYNGEE. CDR3 DNA sequence: TGTGCCAGCATCGCACCAGGGACTAGCGGCCCTACCGGTGAGCTGTTTTTT. It translates to CASIAPGTSGPTGELFF. Full variable domain (remainder filled in from reference TRBV9 and TRBJ2-2): DSGVTQTPKHLITATGQRVTLRCSPRSGDLSVYWYQQSLDQGLQFLIQYYNGEERAKGNILERFSAQQFPDLHSELNLSSLELGDSALYFCASIAPGTSGPTGELFFGEGSRLTVL.

This clone was picked up a small number of times. The V gene is TRBV7-9, the J gene TRBJ1-1; D unresolved. V lost 1 base, J lost 1 base, and 7 bases lay in between. CDR1 is SEHNR and CDR2 is FQNEAQ in the germline V gene (reference sequence). CDR3 size: 14 residues. The CDR3 DNA reads TGTGCCAGCAGCTTAGAAGGGAAGAACACTGAAGCTTTCTTT. Protein product: CASSLEGKNTEAFF.